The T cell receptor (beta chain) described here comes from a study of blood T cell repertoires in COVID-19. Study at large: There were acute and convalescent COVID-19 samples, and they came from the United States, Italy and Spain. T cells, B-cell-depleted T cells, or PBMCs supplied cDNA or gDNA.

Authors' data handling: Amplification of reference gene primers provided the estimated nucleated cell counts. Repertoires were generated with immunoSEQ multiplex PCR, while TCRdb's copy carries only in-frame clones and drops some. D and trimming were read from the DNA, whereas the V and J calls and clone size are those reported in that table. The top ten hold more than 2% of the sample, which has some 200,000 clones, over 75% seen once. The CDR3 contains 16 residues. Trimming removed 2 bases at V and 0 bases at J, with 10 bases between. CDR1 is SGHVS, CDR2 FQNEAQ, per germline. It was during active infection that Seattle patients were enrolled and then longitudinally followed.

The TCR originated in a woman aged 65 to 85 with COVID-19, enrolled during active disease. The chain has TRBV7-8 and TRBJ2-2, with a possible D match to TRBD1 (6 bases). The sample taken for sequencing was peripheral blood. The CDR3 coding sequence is TGTGCCAGCAGCTTATCAGGACAGACGAACACCGGGGAGCTGTTTTTT. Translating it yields CASSLSGQTNTGELFF.